The rows below give T cell receptor beta chains drawn from one sample of a study of cytomegalovirus exposure and HLA in healthy donors. TCRdb keeps only in-frame clones here, not all; method: immunoSEQ multiplex PCR. This sample has some 160,000 clones, with about 77% found just once. Material: PBMCs. These receptors came from a man in his sixties in good health and CMV-seronegative. Each CDR3 is given with its conserved first and last residue. The D gene is left open where the match is weak. The size entry is marked missing in some rows and otherwise reads once, few, many or a size class.

d_gene | j_gene | v_gene | abundance | CDR3aa | CDR3nt
- | TRBJ2-2 | TRBV19 | - | CASMVRLAGELFF | TGTGCCAGTATGGTACGTCTAGCCGGGGAGCTGTTTTTT
TRBD1 | TRBJ1-2 | TRBV6-1 | - | CASSPGQANYGYTF | TGTGCCAGCAGCCCGGGACAGGCTAACTATGGCTACACCTTC
TRBD2 | TRBJ2-5 | TRBV5-6 | once | CASSPVGRKETQYF | TGTGCCAGCAGCCCGGTCGGGAGGAAAGAGACCCAGTACTTC
TRBD2 | TRBJ2-7 | TRBV27 | - | CASSLSPQGLASREQYF | TGTGCCAGCAGTTTAAGCCCCCAGGGACTAGCGTCCAGGGAGCAGTACTTC
TRBD1 | TRBJ2-3 | TRBV2 | - | CASSDGTGSTDTQYF | TGTGCCAGCAGTGACGGGACAGGCAGCACAGATACGCAGTATTTT
- | TRBJ1-2 | TRBV5-4 | few | CASSLTPNYGYTF | TGTGCCAGCAGCTTGACACCTAACTATGGCTACACCTTC
- | TRBJ2-1 | TRBV28 | - | CASSLGRSPGNEQFF | TGTGCCAGCAGTTTAGGTCGGAGTCCTGGGAATGAGCAGTTCTTC
- | TRBJ2-7 | TRBV7-2 | - | CASSSSLGGEQYF | TGTGCCAGCAGCTCCTCTCTCGGAGGCGAGCAGTACTTC
- | TRBJ1-1 | TRBV7-9 | - | CSSSLTDSRAFF | TGTTCCAGCAGCTTAACGGACAGCCGTGCTTTCTTT
- | TRBJ1-1 | TRBV19 | once | CASSTGFEAFF | TGTGCCAGTAGTACAGGGTTTGAAGCTTTCTTT
TRBD1 | TRBJ1-1 | TRBV5-4 | - | CASNPGTGRARGTEAFF | TGTGCCAGCAACCCCGGGACAGGGCGGGCCAGGGGCACTGAAGCTTTCTTT
- | TRBJ2-1 | TRBV14 | - | CASSRPGGGYNEQFF | TGTGCCAGCAGCCGCCCCGGGGGAGGCTACAATGAGCAGTTCTTC
TRBD1 | TRBJ1-1 | TRBV19 | - | CASRRDRGQTEAFF | TGTGCCAGTAGGCGGGACAGGGGACAAACTGAAGCTTTCTTT
- | TRBJ2-7 | TRBV10-3 | - | CAISEGGEQYF | TGTGCCATCAGTGAGGGAGGCGAGCAGTACTTC
TRBD1 | TRBJ1-5 | TRBV6-5 | - | CASTTTGGQPQHF | TGTGCCAGCACCACGACAGGGGGCCAGCCCCAGCATTTT
TRBD2 | TRBJ2-7 | TRBV5-1 | - | CASSLGVAGGHEQYF | TGCGCCAGCAGCTTGGGGGTAGCGGGGGGCCACGAGCAGTACTTC
- | TRBJ1-5 | TRBV28 | - | CASGLYTTRAGQPQHF | TGTGCCAGCGGACTATATACGACCAGGGCGGGACAGCCCCAGCATTTT
- | TRBJ2-7 | TRBV5-4 | - | CASSSGPGMTYEQYF | TGTGCCAGCAGCTCCGGGCCCGGGATGACATACGAGCAGTACTTC
- | TRBJ2-7 | TRBV28 | - | CASSPLTGSTYEQYF | TGTGCCAGCAGTCCGTTGACAGGCTCGACCTACGAGCAGTACTTC
TRBD1 | TRBJ1-2 | TRBV5-6 | - | CASSLGVVYRGPNYGYTF | TGTGCCAGCAGCTTGGGGGTGGTTTACAGGGGACCTAACTATGGCTACACCTTC
- | TRBJ2-7 | TRBV5-6 | - | CASSYALGGPGNEQYF | TGTGCCAGCAGCTACGCGTTGGGGGGGCCCGGGAACGAGCAGTACTTC
- | TRBJ1-2 | TRBV5-6 | few | CASSSYNYGYTF | TGTGCCAGCAGCTCCTATAACTATGGCTACACCTTC